In its sample, the clone carrying this T cell receptor (beta chain) was seen many times. Its target is not known. TCRdb itself ran the 5' RACE reads through MiXCR, one entry per CDR3 protein. The sample carries approximately 600,000 distinct CDR3 sequences, less than 9% recorded once. These data are taken from a study of identical twins. The CDR3 is 14 amino acids. J lost 1 base, V lost 7 bases, and 3 bases had no gene match. The study's findings and limits: Out-of-frame alpha sequences shared between twins exhibited an excess of low generation probability. The same donors were not followed; conclusions instead depended on cross-sectional statistical analysis. Invariant populations such as MAIT and iNKT cells could partly muddle zero-insertion analyses.

The data were also submitted as part of a second study, on yellow fever vaccine responses in identical twins.

V usage is TRBV12-3 or TRBV12-4 and J usage is TRBJ2-2; 7 bases fit TRBD1. The sequence came from a woman aged 18-35 years in good health. The specimen was PBMCs. CDR3: CASTWTGNTGELFF. CDR3 DNA sequence: TGTGCCAGCACCTGGACAGGGAACACCGGGGAGCTGTTTTTT.